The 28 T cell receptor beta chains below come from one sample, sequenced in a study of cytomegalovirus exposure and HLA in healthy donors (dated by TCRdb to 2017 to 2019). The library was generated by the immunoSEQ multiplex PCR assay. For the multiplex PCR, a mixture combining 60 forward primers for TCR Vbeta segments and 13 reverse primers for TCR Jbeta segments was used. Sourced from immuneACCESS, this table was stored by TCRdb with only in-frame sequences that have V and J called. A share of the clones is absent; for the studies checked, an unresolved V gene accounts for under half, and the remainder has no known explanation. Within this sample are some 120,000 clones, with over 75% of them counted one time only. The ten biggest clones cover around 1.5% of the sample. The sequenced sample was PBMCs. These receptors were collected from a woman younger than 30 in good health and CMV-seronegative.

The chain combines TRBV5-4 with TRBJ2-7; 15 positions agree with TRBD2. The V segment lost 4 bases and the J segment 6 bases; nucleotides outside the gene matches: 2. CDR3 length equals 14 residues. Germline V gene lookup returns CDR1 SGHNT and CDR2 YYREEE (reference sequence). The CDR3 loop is CASSGTSGRFEQYF. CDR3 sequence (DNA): TGTGCCAGCAGCGGGACTAGCGGGAGGTTCGAGCAGTACTTC.

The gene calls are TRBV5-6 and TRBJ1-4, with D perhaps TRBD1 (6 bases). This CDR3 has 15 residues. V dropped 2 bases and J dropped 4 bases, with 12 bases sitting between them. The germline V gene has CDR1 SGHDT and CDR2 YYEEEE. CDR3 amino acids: CASSFIDRNNEKLFF. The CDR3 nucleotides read TGTGCCAGCAGCTTTATCGACAGGAATAATGAAAAACTGTTTTTT.

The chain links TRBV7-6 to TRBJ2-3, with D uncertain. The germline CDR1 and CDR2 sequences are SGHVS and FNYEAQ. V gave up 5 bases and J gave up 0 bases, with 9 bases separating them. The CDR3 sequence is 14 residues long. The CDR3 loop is CASSPSLSTDTQYF. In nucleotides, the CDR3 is TGTGCCAGCAGCCCTTCCTTAAGCACAGATACGCAGTATTTT.

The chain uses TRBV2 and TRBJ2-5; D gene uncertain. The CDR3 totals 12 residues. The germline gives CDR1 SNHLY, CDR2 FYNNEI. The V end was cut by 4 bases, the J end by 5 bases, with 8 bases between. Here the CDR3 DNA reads TGTGCCAGCAGTGTGACCAGGGAGACCCAGTACTTC. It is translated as CASSVTRETQYF.

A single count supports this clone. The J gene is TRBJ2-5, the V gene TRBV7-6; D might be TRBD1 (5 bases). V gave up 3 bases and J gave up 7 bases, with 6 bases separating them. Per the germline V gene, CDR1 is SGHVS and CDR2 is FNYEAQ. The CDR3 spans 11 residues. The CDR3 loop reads CASSFQGTQYF. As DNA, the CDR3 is TGTGCCAGCAGCTTCCAGGGGACCCAGTACTTC.

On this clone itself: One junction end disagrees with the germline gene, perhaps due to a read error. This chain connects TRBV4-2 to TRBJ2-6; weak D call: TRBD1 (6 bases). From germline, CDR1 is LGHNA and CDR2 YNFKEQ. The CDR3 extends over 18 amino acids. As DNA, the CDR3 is TGTGCCAGCAGCCGGGATCAGGGGAGAGGTCCTGGGGCCAACGGCCTGACTTTC. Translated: CASSRDQGRGPGANGLTF.

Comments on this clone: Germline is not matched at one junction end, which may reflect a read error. The CDR3 loop reads CAGSLVVASYEQYF. The DNA of the CDR3 is TGTGCCGGCAGCTTAGTGGTAGCCAGCTACGAGCAGTACTTC. The rearrangement uses TRBV7-2 and TRBJ2-7; no clear D gene. Germline lookup yields CDR1 SGHTA and CDR2 FQGNSA. The CDR3 sequence is 14 residues long.

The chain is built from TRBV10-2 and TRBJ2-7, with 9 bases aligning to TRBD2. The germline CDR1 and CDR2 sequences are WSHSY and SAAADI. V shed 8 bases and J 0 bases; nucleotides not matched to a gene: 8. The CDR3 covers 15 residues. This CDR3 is CASVGEREDSYEQYF. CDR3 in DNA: TGCGCCAGCGTAGGCGAGCGGGAGGACTCCTACGAGCAGTACTTC.

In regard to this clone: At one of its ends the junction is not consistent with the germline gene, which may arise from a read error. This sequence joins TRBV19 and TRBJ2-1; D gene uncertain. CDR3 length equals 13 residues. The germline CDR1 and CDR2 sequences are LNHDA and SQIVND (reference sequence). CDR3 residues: CASTTATYNGQFF. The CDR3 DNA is TGTGCCAGTACCACAGCTACCTACAATGGGCAGTTCTTC.

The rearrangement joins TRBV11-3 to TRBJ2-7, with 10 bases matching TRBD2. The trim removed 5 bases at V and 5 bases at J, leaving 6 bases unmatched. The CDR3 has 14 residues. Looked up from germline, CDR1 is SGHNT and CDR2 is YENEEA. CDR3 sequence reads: CASSPRTSGDEQYF. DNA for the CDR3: TGTGCCAGCAGCCCCCGGACTAGCGGAGACGAGCAGTACTTC.

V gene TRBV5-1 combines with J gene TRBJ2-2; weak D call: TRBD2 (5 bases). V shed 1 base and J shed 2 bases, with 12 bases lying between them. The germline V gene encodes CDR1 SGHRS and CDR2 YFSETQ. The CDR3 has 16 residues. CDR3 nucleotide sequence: TGCGCCAGCAGCTTGTTTGGACTGGAAAACACCGGGGAGCTGTTTTTT. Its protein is CASSLFGLENTGELFF.

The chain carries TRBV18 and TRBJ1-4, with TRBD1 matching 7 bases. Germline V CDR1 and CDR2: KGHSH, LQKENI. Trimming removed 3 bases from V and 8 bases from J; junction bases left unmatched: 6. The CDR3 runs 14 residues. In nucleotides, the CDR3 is TGTGCCAGCTCACCGACAGGGACGGGCGAAAAACTGTTTTTT. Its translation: CASSPTGTGEKLFF.

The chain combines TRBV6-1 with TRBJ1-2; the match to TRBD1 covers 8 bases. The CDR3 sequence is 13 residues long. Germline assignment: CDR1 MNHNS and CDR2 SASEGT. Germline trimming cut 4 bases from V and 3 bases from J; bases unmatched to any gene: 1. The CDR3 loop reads CASSVGQDYGYTF. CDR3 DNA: TGTGCCAGCAGTGTGGGACAGGACTATGGCTACACCTTC.

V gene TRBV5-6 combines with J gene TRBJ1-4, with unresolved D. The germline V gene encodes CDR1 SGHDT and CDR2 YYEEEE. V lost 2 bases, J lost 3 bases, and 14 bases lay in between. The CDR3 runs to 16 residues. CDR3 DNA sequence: TGTGCCAGCAGCTTCGGGCGCCAGAGGGCTAATGAAAAACTGTTTTTT. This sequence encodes CASSFGRQRANEKLFF.

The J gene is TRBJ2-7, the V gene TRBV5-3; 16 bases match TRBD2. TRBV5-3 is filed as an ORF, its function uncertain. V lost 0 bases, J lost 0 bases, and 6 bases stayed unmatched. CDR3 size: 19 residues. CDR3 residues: CARSLEGLAGGESSYEQYF. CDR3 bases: TGTGCCAGAAGCTTGGAGGGACTAGCGGGAGGGGAGAGCTCCTACGAGCAGTACTTC.

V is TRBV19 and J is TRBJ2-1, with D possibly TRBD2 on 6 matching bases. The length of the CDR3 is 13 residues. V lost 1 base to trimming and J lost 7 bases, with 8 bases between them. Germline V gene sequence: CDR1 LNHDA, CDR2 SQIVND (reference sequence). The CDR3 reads CASSIAGTNEQFF. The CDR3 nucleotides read TGTGCCAGTAGTATAGCGGGGACTAATGAGCAGTTCTTC.

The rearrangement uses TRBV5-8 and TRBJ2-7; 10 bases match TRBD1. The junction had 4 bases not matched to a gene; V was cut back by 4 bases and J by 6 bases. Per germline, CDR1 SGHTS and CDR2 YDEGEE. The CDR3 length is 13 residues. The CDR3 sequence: CASSRDRGSEQYF. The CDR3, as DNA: TGTGCCAGCAGCCGGGACAGGGGAAGCGAGCAGTACTTC.

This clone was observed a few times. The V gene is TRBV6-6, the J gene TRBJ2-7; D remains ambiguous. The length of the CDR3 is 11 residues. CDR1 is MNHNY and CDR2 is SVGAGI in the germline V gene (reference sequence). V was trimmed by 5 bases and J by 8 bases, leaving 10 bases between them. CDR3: CASSRESQQYF. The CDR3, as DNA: TGTGCCAGCAGTCGCGAGTCACAGCAGTACTTC.

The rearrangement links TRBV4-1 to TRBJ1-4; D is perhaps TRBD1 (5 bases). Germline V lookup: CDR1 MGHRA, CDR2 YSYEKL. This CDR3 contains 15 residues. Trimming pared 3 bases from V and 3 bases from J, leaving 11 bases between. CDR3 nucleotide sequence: TGCGCCAGCAGCCAGTCAGGGTGGGCTAATGAAAAACTGTTTTTT. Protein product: CASSQSGWANEKLFF.

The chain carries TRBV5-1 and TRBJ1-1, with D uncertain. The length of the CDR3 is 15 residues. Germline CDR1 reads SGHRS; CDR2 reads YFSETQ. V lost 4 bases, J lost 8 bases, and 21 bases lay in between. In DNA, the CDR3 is TGCGCCAGCAGCCTCTTACCGGGGAGCTATTTCGAAGCTTTCTTT. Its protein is CASSLLPGSYFEAFF.

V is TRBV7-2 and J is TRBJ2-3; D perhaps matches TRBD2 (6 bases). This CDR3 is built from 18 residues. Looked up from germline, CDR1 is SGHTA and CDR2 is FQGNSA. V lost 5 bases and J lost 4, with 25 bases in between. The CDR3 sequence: CASSLHGRAGSGADTQYF. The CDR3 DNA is TGTGCCAGCAGCCTCCACGGTCGGGCGGGGTCGGGGGCAGATACGCAGTATTTT. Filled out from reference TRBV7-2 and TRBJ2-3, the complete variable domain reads GAGVSQSPSNKVTEKGKDVELRCDPISGHTALYWYRQSLGQGLEFLIYFQGNSAPDKSGLPSDRFSAERTGGSVSTLTIQRTQQEDSAVYLCASSLHGRAGSGADTQYFGPGTRLTVL.

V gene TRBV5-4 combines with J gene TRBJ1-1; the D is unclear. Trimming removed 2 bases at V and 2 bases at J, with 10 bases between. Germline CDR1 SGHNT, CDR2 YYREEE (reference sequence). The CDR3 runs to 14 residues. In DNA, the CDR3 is TGTGCCAGCAGCTTATATTTCTCTAACACTGAAGCTTTCTTT. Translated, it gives CASSLYFSNTEAFF.

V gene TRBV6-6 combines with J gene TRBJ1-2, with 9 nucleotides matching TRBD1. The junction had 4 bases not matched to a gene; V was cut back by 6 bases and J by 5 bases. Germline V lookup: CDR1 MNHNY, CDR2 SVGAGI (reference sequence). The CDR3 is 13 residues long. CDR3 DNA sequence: TGTGCCAGCAGAATGGGACAGGGATATGGCTACACCTTC. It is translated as CASRMGQGYGYTF.

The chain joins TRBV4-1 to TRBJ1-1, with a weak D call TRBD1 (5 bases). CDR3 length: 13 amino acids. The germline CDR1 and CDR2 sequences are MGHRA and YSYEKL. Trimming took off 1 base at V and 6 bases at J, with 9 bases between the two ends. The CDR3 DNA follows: TGCGCCAGCAGCCAAGGGCGGGGCGCTGAAGCTTTCTTT. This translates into CASSQGRGAEAFF.

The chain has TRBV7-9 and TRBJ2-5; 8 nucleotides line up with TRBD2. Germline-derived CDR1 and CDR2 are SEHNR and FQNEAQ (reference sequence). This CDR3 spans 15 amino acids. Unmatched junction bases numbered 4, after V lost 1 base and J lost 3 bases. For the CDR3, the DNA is TGTGCCAGCAGCTTAGTCGGGGGGGCTGAAGAGACCCAGTACTTC. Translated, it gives CASSLVGGAEETQYF.

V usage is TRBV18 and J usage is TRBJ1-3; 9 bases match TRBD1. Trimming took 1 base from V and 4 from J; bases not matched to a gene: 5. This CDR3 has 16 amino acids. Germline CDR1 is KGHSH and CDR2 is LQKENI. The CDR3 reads CASSPRTGEGGNTIYF. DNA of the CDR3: TGTGCCAGCTCACCACGGACAGGGGAAGGGGGAAACACCATATATTTT.

CDR3 loop: CASSPRQGARYEQYF. DNA for the CDR3: TGTGCCAGCAGCCCAAGACAGGGGGCCCGCTACGAGCAGTACTTC. The chain recombines TRBV7-9 with TRBJ2-7, with 10 bases aligning to TRBD1. This CDR3 spans 15 amino acids. V was clipped by 5 bases and J by 3 bases; unmatched bases: 7. The germline V gene has CDR1 SEHNR and CDR2 FQNEAQ (reference sequence). Looking up the rest from reference TRBV7-9 and TRBJ2-7 gives the full variable domain: DTGVSQNPRHKITKRGQNVTFRCDPISEHNRLYWYRQTLGQGPEFLTYFQNEAQLEKSRLLSDRFSAERPKGSFSTLEIQRTEQGDSAMYLCASSPRQGARYEQYFGPGTRLTVT.

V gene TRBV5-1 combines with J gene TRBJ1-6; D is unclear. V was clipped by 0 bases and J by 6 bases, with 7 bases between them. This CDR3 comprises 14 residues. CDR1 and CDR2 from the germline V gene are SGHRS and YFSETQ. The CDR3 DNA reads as TGCGCCAGCAGCTTGGAACCGGGTAATTCACCCCTCCACTTT. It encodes CASSLEPGNSPLHF.